This record covers a single TCR beta chain. This specimen belongs to a study of T-cell memory formation after mild COVID-19. Looked up from germline, CDR1 is DFQATT and CDR2 is SNEGSKA (reference sequence). This CDR3 is 14 amino acids long. V was pared by 5 bases and J by 1 base, with 13 bases between. In TCRdb, the 5' RACE reads were re-called with MiXCR into one record per CDR3 protein. The sample contains more than 300,000 distinct CDR3 sequences, roughly an eighth of which appear only once. This clonotype was obtained from a man younger than 35 who had mild COVID-19 (a few samples of this study predate the infection). Cell type and time point are not known. This rearrangement joins TRBV20-1 to TRBJ2-3, with TRBD2 as a possible D gene (5 bases). The sample was PBMCs or a T cell subset sorted from them (not recorded which). Written as DNA, the CDR3 is TGCAGTGCTTCCGGGCTAGCTGGCACAGATACGCAGTATTTT. Protein product: CSASGLAGTDTQYF.